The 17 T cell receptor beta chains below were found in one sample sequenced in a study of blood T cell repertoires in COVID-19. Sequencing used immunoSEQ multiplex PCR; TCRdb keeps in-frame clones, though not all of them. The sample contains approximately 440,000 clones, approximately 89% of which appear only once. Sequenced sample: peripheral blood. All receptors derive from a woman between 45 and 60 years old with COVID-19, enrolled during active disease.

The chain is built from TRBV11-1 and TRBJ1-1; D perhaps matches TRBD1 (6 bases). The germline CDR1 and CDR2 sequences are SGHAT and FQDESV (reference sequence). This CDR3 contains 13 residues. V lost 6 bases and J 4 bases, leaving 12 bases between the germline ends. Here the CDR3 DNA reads TGTGCCAGCAGTCATCAGGGGACCACTGAAGCTTTCTTT. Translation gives CASSHQGTTEAFF.

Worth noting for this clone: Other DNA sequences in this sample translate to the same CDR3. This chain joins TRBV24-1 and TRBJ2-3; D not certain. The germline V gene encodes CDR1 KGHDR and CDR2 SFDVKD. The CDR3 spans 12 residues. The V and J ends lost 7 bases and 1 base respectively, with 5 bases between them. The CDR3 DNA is TGTGCCACCAGCCGGGGCACAGATACGCAGTATTTT. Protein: CATSRGTDTQYF.

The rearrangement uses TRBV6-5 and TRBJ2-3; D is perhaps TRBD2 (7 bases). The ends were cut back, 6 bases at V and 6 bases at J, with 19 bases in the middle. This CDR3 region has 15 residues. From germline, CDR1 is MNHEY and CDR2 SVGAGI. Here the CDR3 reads CASRPSLRGGDTQYF. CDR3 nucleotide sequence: TGTGCCAGCAGACCTTCCCTAAGGGGGGGCGATACGCAGTATTTT.

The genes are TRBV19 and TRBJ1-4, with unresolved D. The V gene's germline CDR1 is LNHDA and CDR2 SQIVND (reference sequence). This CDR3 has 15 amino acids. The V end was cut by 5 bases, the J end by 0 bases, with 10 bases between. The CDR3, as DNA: TGTGCCAGTAGTTCTGACATACCAACTAATGAAAAACTGTTTTTT. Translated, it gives CASSSDIPTNEKLFF.

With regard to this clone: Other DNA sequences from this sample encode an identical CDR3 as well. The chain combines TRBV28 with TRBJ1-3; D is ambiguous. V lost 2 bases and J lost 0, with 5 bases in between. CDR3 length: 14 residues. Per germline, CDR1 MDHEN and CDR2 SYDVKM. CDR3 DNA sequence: TGTGCCAGCAGTTTAGGGAGCTCTGGAAACACCATATATTTT. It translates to CASSLGSSGNTIYF. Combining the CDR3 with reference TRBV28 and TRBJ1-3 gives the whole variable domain DVKVTQSSRYLVKRTGEKVFLECVQDMDHENMFWYRQDPGLGLRLIYFSYDVKMKEKGDIPEGYSVSREKKERFSLILESASTNQTSMYLCASSLGSSGNTIYFGEGSWLTVV.

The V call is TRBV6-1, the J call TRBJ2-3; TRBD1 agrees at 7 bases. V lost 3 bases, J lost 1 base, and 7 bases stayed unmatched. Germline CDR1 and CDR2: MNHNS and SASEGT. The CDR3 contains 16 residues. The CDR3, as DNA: TGTGCCAGCAGTGATGAGCAAGGGACAGGCACAGATACGCAGTATTTT. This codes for CASSDEQGTGTDTQYF.

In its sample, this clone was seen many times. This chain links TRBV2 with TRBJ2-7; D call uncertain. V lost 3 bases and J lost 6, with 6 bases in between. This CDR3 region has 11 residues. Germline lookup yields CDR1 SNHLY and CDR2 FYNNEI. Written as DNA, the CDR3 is TGTGCCAGCAGTGACCTGGCCGAGCAGTACTTC. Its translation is CASSDLAEQYF.

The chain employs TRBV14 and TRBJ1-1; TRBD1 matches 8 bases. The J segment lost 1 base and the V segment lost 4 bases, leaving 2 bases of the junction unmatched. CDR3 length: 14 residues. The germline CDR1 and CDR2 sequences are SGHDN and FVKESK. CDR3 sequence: CASSLGQGNTEAFF. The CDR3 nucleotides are TGTGCCAGCAGCCTAGGACAGGGGAACACTGAAGCTTTCTTT.

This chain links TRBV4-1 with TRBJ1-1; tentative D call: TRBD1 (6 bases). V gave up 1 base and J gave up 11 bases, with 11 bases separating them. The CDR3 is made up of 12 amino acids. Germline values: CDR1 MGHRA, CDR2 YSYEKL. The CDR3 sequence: CASSQVQGWAFF. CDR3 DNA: TGCGCCAGCAGCCAAGTTCAGGGGTGGGCTTTCTTT.

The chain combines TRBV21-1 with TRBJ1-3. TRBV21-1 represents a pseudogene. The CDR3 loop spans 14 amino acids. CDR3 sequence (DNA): TGTGCCAGCAGCAAGGGATGGAGGGGAAACACCATATATTTT. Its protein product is CASSKGWRGNTIYF.

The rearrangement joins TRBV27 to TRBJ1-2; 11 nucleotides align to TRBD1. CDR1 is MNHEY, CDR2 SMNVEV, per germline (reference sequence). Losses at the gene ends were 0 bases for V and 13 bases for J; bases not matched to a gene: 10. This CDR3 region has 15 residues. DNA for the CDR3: TGTGCCAGCAGTTTATCGCCTTATGGGACAGGGGGATCCACCTTC. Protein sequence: CASSLSPYGTGGSTF.

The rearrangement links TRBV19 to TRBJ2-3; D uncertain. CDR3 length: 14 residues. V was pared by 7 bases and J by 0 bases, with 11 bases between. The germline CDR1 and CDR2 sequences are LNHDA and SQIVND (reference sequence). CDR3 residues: CASTARASTDTQYF. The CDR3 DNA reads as TGTGCCAGTACCGCCCGAGCTAGCACAGATACGCAGTATTTT.

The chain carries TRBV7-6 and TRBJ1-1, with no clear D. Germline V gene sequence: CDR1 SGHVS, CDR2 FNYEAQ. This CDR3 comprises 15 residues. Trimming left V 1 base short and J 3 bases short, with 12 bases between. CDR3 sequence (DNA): TGTGCCAGCAGCTTAGTCGGGAACAGTGACACTGAAGCTTTCTTT. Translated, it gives CASSLVGNSDTEAFF. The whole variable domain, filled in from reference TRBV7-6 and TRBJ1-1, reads GAGVSQSPRYKVTKRGQDVALRCDPISGHVSLYWYRQALGQGPEFLTYFNYEAQQDKSGLPNDRFSAERPEGSISTLTIQRTEQRDSAMYRCASSLVGNSDTEAFFGQGTRLTVV.

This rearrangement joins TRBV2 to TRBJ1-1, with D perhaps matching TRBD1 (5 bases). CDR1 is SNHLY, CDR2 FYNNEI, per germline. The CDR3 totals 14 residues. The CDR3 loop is CATLIGVADTEAFF. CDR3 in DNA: TGTGCGACTCTTATAGGGGTTGCGGACACTGAAGCTTTCTTT.

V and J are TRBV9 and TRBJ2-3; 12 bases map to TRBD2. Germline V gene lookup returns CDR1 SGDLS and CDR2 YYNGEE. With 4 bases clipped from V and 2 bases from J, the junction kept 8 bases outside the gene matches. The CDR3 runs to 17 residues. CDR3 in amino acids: CASSSSTSGGPTDTQYF. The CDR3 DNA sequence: TGTGCCAGCAGCTCTTCGACTAGCGGGGGCCCCACAGATACGCAGTATTTT.

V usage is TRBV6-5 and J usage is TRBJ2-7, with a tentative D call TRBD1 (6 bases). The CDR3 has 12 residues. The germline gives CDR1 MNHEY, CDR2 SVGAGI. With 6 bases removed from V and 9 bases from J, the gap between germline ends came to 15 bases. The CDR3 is CASRTLQGRQYF. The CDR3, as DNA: TGTGCCAGCAGGACGTTACAGGGAAGGCAGTACTTC.

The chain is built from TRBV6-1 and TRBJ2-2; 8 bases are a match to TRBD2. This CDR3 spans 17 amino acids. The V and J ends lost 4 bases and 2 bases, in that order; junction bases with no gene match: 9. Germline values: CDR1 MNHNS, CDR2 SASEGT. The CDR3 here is CASSVLGRGPNTGELFF. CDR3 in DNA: TGTGCCAGCAGTGTCCTCGGGAGGGGCCCCAACACCGGGGAGCTGTTTTTT.